Below are 21 T cell receptor beta chains sequenced from a single sample in a study of blood T cell repertoires in COVID-19. Produced via immunoSEQ multiplex PCR; TCRdb's table is partial and in-frame only. The sample has around 220,000 clones, just over 90% seen once; the top ten hold 1.9%. Material for sequencing was PBMCs or T cells enriched from blood (not recorded which). These receptors all stem from a woman aged 18 to 35 who had recovered from COVID-19.

The CDR3 region is CASSLLAGAGTDTQYF. In nucleotides, the CDR3 is TGTGCCAGCAGCCTCCTAGCGGGGGCCGGCACAGATACGCAGTATTTT. This rearrangement joins TRBV3-1 (or the pseudogene TRBV3-2) to TRBJ2-3; 10 nucleotides align to TRBD2. Germline V lookup: CDR1 LGHDT, CDR2 YNNKEL (reference sequence). V dropped 4 bases and J dropped 1; count of bases not matched to a gene: 5. The CDR3 is made up of 16 amino acids.

CDR3 region: CASSPWGGSNQPQHF. The CDR3 DNA sequence: TGCGCCAGCAGCCCCTGGGGGGGTAGCAATCAGCCCCAGCATTTT. The rearrangement joins TRBV5-1 to TRBJ1-5, with D possibly TRBD1 on 5 matching bases. This CDR3 has 15 amino acids. The V and J ends lost 4 bases and 0 bases respectively, with 11 bases between them. Germline CDR1 and CDR2: SGHRS and YFSETQ.

The DNA for the CDR3 is TGCGCCAGCAGCCAAGAGCCACAGGGGAGATATACGCAGTATTTT. This sequence encodes CASSQEPQGRYTQYF. The chain employs TRBV4-1 and TRBJ2-3; 7 bases are shared with TRBD1. CDR1 and CDR2 from the germline V gene are MGHRA and YSYEKL. The CDR3 is 15 amino acids. Germline trimming cut 0 bases from V and 7 bases from J; bases unmatched to any gene: 7.

The V gene is TRBV24-1, the J gene TRBJ2-1; TRBD2 aligns across 10 bases. CDR1 is KGHDR and CDR2 is SFDVKD in the germline V gene. The CDR3 runs to 17 residues. V trimming: 4 bases; J trimming: 5 bases; junction bases outside the gene matches: 10. CDR3 sequence reads: CATSDLPSGGLHNEQFF. In DNA form, the CDR3 reads TGTGCCACCAGTGACTTGCCTAGCGGGGGTCTTCACAATGAGCAGTTCTTC.

The CDR3 spells CASSQDGAVQYF. The DNA for the CDR3 is TGCGCCAGCAGCCAAGATGGGGCGGTGCAGTACTTC. V usage is TRBV4-1 and J usage is TRBJ2-7, with a possible D match to TRBD1 (5 bases). Germline lookup yields CDR1 MGHRA and CDR2 YSYEKL. This CDR3 has 12 amino acids. Trimming removed 0 bases at V and 9 bases at J, with 9 bases between.

The rearrangement uses TRBV6-1 and TRBJ1-3, with D tentatively TRBD1 (5 bases). Germline CDR1 is MNHNS and CDR2 is SASEGT. V was pared by 1 base and J by 6 bases, with 13 bases between. The CDR3 covers 15 residues. CDR3 in amino acids: CASSEGQGPPNTIYF. CDR3 DNA: TGTGCCAGCAGTGAAGGTCAGGGCCCTCCAAACACCATATATTTT.

This rearrangement joins TRBV6-2 or TRBV6-3 to TRBJ2-7; 9 nucleotides agree with TRBD1. The germline V gene has CDR1 MNHEY and CDR2 SVGEGT. There are 14 residues in the CDR3. V lost 5 bases, J lost 2 bases, and 4 bases stayed unmatched. The CDR3 sequence is CASSRGTGPYEQYF. The CDR3 coding sequence is TGTGCCAGCAGTCGCGGGACAGGGCCCTACGAGCAGTACTTC.

The chain is built from TRBV2 and TRBJ2-1; 9 nucleotides align to TRBD2. V lost 7 bases and J lost 9; bases outside the gene matches: 10. Looked up from germline, CDR1 is SNHLY and CDR2 is FYNNEI. The CDR3 spans 14 residues. The CDR3 here is CASNSGSLSSEQFF. The CDR3 coding sequence is TGTGCCAGCAATAGCGGGAGCCTCTCGAGTGAGCAGTTCTTC.

The chain is built from TRBV7-9 and TRBJ2-1; unclear D gene. Germline CDR1 is SEHNR and CDR2 is FQNEAQ (reference sequence). This CDR3 has 15 amino acids. The V end was cut by 8 bases, the J end by 4 bases, with 18 bases between. CDR3 sequence (DNA): TGTGCCAGCCCGACCCCCCCCAGCGAGTACAATGAGCAGTTCTTC. Amino acids: CASPTPPSEYNEQFF.

The rearrangement uses TRBV6-5 and TRBJ2-5; 8 nucleotides align to TRBD1. This CDR3 is built from 15 residues. Germline CDR1 reads MNHEY; CDR2 reads SVGAGI. V was clipped by 0 bases and J by 2 bases; unmatched bases: 2. The CDR3 loop reads CASSYSGQEQETQYF. For the CDR3, the DNA is TGTGCCAGCAGTTACTCGGGACAGGAACAAGAGACCCAGTACTTC.

The CDR3 nucleotides are TGTGCCAGCACCTTCCCCCGGGACACGGCTTCCTATAATTCACCCCTCCACTTT. It is translated as CASTFPRDTASYNSPLHF. This chain connects TRBV2 to TRBJ1-6; possibly TRBD1 for D (6 bases). The V end lost 7 bases, the J end lost 1 base, and 20 bases lay between the germline ends. Germline CDR1 is SNHLY and CDR2 is FYNNEI. The CDR3 sequence is 18 residues long. The complete variable domain, with remaining parts taken from reference TRBV2 and TRBJ1-6, reads EPEVTQTPSHQVTQMGQEVILRCVPISNHLYFYWYRQILGQKVEFLVSFYNNEISEKSEIFDDQFSVERPDGSNFTLKIRSTKLEDSAMYFCASTFPRDTASYNSPLHFGNGTRLTVT.

The table lists this clone with a few counts. CDR3 region: CATSDGSRAHRGEQFF. In nucleotides, the CDR3 is TGTGCCACCAGTGATGGGTCTAGGGCGCACCGGGGTGAGCAGTTCTTC. V and J are TRBV24-1 and TRBJ2-1, with D perhaps matching TRBD2 (5 bases). V lost 3 bases, J lost 9 bases, and 20 bases lay in between. Germline V gene data show CDR1 as KGHDR and CDR2 as SFDVKD. The CDR3 has 16 amino acids.

The J gene is TRBJ1-1, the V gene TRBV6-6; D may be TRBD1 (6 bases). The CDR3 length is 13 residues. The germline gives CDR1 MNHNY, CDR2 SVGAGI (reference sequence). V lost 5 bases to trimming and J lost 0 bases, with 7 bases between them. Here the CDR3 DNA reads TGTGCCAGCAGTAGGACAGTGAACACTGAAGCTTTCTTT. Translation gives CASSRTVNTEAFF.

This chain connects TRBV19 to TRBJ2-1, with TRBD2 matching 11 bases. The CDR3 loop spans 15 amino acids. The germline gives CDR1 LNHDA, CDR2 SQIVND (reference sequence). V dropped 8 bases and J dropped 0; count of bases not matched to a gene: 3. CDR3 DNA: TGTGCCAGTGGCACTAGCGGGAGCTCCTACAATGAGCAGTTCTTC. Translating it yields CASGTSGSSYNEQFF. Looking up the rest from reference TRBV19 and TRBJ2-1 gives the full variable domain: DGGITQSPKYLFRKEGQNVTLSCEQNLNHDAMYWYRQDPGQGLRLIYYSQIVNDFQKGDIAEGYSVSREKKESFPLTVTSAQKNPTAFYLCASGTSGSSYNEQFFGPGTRLTVL.

The chain combines TRBV7-8 with TRBJ2-7; 7 bases map to TRBD2. J was trimmed by 2 bases and V by 3 bases; bases with no gene match: 4. The CDR3 runs 14 residues. Per the germline V gene, CDR1 is SGHVS and CDR2 is FQNEAQ. The CDR3 nucleotides are TGTGCCAGCAGCTTTGGTAGCGGGCCCTACGAGCAGTACTTC. Translated, it gives CASSFGSGPYEQYF.

The V call is TRBV28, the J call TRBJ1-6; the D gene is possibly TRBD1 (6 bases). This CDR3 has 15 amino acids. Germline assignment: CDR1 MDHEN and CDR2 SYDVKM. Trimming cost V 4 bases and J 9 bases, with 16 bases left between them. The CDR3 region has the DNA TGTGCCAGCAGTTCGAGGACAGCAGGGAGTTCACCCCTCCACTTT. Translated, it gives CASSSRTAGSSPLHF.

Comments on this clone: Other DNA sequences in the same sample also yield this CDR3. The rearrangement joins TRBV9 to TRBJ2-1; TRBD2 might be the D (6 bases). Per germline, CDR1 SGDLS and CDR2 YYNGEE. V lost 2 bases and J 0 bases, leaving 9 bases between the germline ends. This CDR3 contains 15 residues. The CDR3 protein is CASSVVGGSYNEQFF. The CDR3 DNA follows: TGTGCCAGCAGCGTGGTGGGAGGCTCCTACAATGAGCAGTTCTTC.

This clone appeared a few times. V gene TRBV28 combines with J gene TRBJ2-5; TRBD2 matches 11 bases. V dropped 6 bases and J dropped 4; count of bases not matched to a gene: 19. The CDR3 totals 19 residues. CDR1 and CDR2 from the germline V gene are MDHEN and SYDVKM. The CDR3 sequence is CASSPIRSLAGGMGETQYF. CDR3 sequence (DNA): TGTGCCAGCAGCCCCATAAGATCTCTAGCGGGAGGAATGGGAGAGACCCAGTACTTC.

CDR3 sequence (DNA): TGTGCCAGCTCCTCGACTAGCGGCGCCTACGAGCAGTACTTC. Protein: CASSSTSGAYEQYF. The rearrangement links TRBV18 to TRBJ2-7; 9 bases fit TRBD2. Looked up from germline, CDR1 is KGHSH and CDR2 is LQKENI. The CDR3 extends over 14 amino acids. Losses at the gene ends were 6 bases for V and 2 bases for J; bases not matched to a gene: 5.

This clone appeared a single time. The chain links TRBV28 to TRBJ2-4; no definite D call. Germline V gives CDR1 MDHEN, CDR2 SYDVKM. Trimming cost V 3 bases and J 0 bases, with 12 bases left between them. This CDR3 is 16 amino acids long. This chain's CDR3 is CASSFYRPLAKNIQYF. For the CDR3, the DNA is TGTGCCAGCAGTTTTTACAGACCACTAGCCAAAAACATTCAGTACTTC.

The chain couples TRBV7-2 to TRBJ2-1, with D unclear. V gave up 5 bases and J gave up 0 bases, with 8 bases separating them. The CDR3 extends over 14 amino acids. CDR1 SGHTA and CDR2 FQGNSA come from the germline V gene. CDR3 in amino acids: CASSAQNSYNEQFF. The CDR3, as DNA: TGTGCCAGCAGCGCACAGAACTCCTACAATGAGCAGTTCTTC. The whole variable domain, filled in from reference TRBV7-2 and TRBJ2-1, reads GAGVSQSPSNKVTEKGKDVELRCDPISGHTALYWYRQSLGQGLEFLIYFQGNSAPDKSGLPSDRFSAERTGGSVSTLTIQRTQQEDSAVYLCASSAQNSYNEQFFGPGTRLTVL.